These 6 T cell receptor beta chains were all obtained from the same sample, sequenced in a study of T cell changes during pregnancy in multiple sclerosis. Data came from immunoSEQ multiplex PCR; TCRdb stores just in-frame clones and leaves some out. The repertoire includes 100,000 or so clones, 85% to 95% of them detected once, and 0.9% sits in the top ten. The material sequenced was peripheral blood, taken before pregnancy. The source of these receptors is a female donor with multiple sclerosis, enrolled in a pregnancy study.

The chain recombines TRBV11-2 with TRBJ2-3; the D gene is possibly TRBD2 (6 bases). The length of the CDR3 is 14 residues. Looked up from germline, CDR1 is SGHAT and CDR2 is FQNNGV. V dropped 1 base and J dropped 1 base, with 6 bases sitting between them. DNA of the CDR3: TGTGCCAGCAGCTTAGGCGGGGGCACAGATACGCAGTATTTT. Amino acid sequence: CASSLGGGTDTQYF.

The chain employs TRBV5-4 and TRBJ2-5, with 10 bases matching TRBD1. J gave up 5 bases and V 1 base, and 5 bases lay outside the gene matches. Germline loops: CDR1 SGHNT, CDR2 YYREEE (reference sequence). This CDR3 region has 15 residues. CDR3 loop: CASSLSDRGRETQYF. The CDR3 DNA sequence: TGTGCCAGCAGCTTGAGCGACAGGGGGCGGGAGACCCAGTACTTC.

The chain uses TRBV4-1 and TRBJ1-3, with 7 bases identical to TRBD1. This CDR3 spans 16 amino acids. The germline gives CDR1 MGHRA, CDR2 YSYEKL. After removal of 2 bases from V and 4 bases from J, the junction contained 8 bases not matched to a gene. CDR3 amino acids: CASSQPLTGWGNTIYF. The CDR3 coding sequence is TGCGCCAGCAGCCAACCCCTGACAGGGTGGGGAAACACCATATATTTT.

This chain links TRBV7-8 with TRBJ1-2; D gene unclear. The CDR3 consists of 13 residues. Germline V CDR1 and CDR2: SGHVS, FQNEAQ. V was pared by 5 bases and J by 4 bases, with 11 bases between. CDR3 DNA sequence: TGTGCCAGCAGCCTAACAGAGAGCTATGGCTACACCTTC. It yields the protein CASSLTESYGYTF. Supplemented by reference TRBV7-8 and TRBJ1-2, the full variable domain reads GAGVSQSPRYKVAKRGQDVALRCDPISGHVSLFWYQQALGQGPEFLTYFQNEAQLDKSGLPSDRFFAERPEGSVSTLKIQRTQQEDSAVYLCASSLTESYGYTFGSGTRLTVV.

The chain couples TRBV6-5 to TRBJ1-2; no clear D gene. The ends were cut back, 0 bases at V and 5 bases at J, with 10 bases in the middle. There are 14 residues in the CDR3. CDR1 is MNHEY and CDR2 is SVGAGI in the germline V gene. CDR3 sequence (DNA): TGTGCCAGCAGTTACTCCTCGGGAGGGTATGGCTACACCTTC. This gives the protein CASSYSSGGYGYTF.

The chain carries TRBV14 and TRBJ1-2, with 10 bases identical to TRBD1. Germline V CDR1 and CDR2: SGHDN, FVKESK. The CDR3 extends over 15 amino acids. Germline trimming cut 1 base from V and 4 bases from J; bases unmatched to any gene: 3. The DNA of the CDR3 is TGTGCCAGCAGCCAAGTGGGGGACAGGGGCTATGGCTACACCTTC. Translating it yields CASSQVGDRGYGYTF.